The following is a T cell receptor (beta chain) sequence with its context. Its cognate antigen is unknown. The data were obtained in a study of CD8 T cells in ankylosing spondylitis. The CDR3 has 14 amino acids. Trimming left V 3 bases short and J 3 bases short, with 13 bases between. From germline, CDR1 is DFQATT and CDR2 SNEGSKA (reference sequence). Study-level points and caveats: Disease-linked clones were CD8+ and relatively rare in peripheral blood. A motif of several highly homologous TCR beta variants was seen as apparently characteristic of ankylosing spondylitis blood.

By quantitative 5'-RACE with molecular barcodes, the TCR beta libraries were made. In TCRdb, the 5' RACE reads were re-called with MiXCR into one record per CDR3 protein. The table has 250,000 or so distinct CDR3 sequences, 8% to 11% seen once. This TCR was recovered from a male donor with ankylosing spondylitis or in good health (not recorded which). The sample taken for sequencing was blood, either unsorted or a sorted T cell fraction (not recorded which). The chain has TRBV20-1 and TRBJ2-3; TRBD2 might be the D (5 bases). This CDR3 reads CSARHTSTTDTQYF. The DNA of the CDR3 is TGCAGTGCTAGGCATACTAGTACTACAGATACGCAGTATTTT.